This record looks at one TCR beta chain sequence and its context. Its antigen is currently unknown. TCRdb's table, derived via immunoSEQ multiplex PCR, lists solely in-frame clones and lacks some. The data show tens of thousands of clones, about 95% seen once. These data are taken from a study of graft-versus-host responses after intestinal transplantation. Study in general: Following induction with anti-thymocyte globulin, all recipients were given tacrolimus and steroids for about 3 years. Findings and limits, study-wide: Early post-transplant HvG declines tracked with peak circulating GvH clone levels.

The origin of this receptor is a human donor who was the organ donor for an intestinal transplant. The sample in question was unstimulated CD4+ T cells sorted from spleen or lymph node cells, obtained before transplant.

CDR3 loop: CASSLTAGTGTGGELFF. The CDR3 nucleotides are TGCGCCAGCAGCTTGACCGCCGGGACAGGGACAGGCGGGGAGCTGTTTTTT. The chain is built from TRBV5-1 and TRBJ2-2; TRBD1 matches 9 bases. Trimming removed 1 base from V and 7 bases from J; junction bases left unmatched: 11. Germline-derived CDR1 and CDR2 are SGHRS and YFSETQ. The CDR3 covers 17 residues.